The TCR beta chain described here comes from a study of response to subunit inactivated influenza vaccine. Study-level findings and limits: Seasonal influenza vaccination, on each occasion, was suggested by the authors to recruit few new T cells.

Each CDR3 protein is one row after TCRdb ran MiXCR on the RT-PCR reads. The sample shows about 520,000 distinct CDR3 sequences, roughly 11% of them seen only once. This clonotype showed up just a few times. Its antigen is as yet unknown. The TCR sequence derives from a man aged 50 or older who received an inactivated influenza vaccine. The sample consisted of PBMCs from blood, taken roughly 47 days after vaccination.

The CDR3 region is CAWSVGFYSYNEQFF. Here the CDR3 DNA reads TGTGCCTGGAGTGTAGGATTCTACTCCTACAATGAGCAGTTCTTC. The rearrangement joins TRBV30 to TRBJ2-1; D is unresolved. Germline CDR1 GTSNPN, CDR2 SVGIG (reference sequence). The CDR3 extends over 15 amino acids. V was trimmed by 0 bases and J by 0 bases, leaving 9 bases between them.